These 8 T cell receptor beta chains were all obtained from the same sample, sequenced in a study of OX40 agonist ivuxolimab in advanced cancers. Only in-frame clones appear in the TCRdb table, and some are missing; sequencing was by immunoSEQ multiplex PCR. Of about 54,000 clones listed, 91% were seen once; the top ten hold around an eighth. Sequencing used CD4+ or CD8+ T cells sorted from blood, obtained in a trial of the OX40 agonist ivuxolimab. The receptor set was obtained from an adult with an advanced solid tumor such as melanoma, head and neck, liver or kidney cancer.

The rearrangement uses TRBV19 and TRBJ2-5, with D maybe TRBD2 (7 bases). The CDR3 contains 14 residues. V was clipped by 4 bases and J by 5 bases, with 14 bases between them. The V gene's germline CDR1 is LNHDA and CDR2 SQIVND (reference sequence). CDR3 nucleotides: TGTGCCAGTAGTACCATAGAGGGGGGGGAGACCCAGTACTTC. Translated: CASSTIEGGETQYF.

The rearrangement joins TRBV19 to TRBJ2-7, with D maybe TRBD1 (7 bases). The V end was cut by 4 bases, the J end by 4 bases, with 11 bases between. The V gene's germline CDR1 is LNHDA and CDR2 SQIVND (reference sequence). This CDR3 comprises 13 residues. This CDR3 reads CASSTQGGYEQYF. Written as DNA, the CDR3 is TGTGCCAGTAGTACCCAGGGGGGATACGAGCAGTACTTC.

The rearrangement joins TRBV27 to TRBJ2-1, with D perhaps matching TRBD2 (7 bases). With 7 bases removed from V and 7 bases from J, the gap between germline ends came to 20 bases. The CDR3 consists of 15 residues. Germline CDR1 MNHEY, CDR2 SMNVEV (reference sequence). CDR3 nucleotide sequence: TGTGCCAGCACGGTCTCCCCCCGGGGGGCGAATGAGCAGTTCTTC. It specifies CASTVSPRGANEQFF.

This rearrangement joins TRBV2 to TRBJ1-2; D might be TRBD1 (5 bases). The CDR3 covers 12 residues. The germline V gene encodes CDR1 SNHLY and CDR2 FYNNEI. V was shortened by 8 bases and J by 8 bases, with 15 bases between the two germline ends. CDR3 DNA: TGTGCCAGCCCAGGGCAATTTTGGGGCTACACCTTC. Translated: CASPGQFWGYTF.

The rearrangement links TRBV10-2 to TRBJ2-5; 7 nucleotides agree with TRBD2. CDR1 WSHSY and CDR2 SAAADI come from the germline V gene. This CDR3 region has 15 residues. J was trimmed by 2 bases and V by 2 bases; bases with no gene match: 5. CDR3 sequence: CASSELAVFQETQYF. CDR3 bases: TGCGCCAGCAGTGAGCTAGCGGTTTTTCAAGAGACCCAGTACTTC.

The chain carries TRBV28 and TRBJ2-3, with 8 bases that match TRBD2. The CDR3 is 15 amino acids. Germline lookup yields CDR1 MDHEN and CDR2 SYDVKM. With 4 bases clipped from V and 2 bases from J, the junction kept 5 bases outside the gene matches. The CDR3 here is CASSSASGYTDTQYF. The CDR3 DNA sequence: TGTGCCAGCAGTTCTGCTAGCGGGTACACAGATACGCAGTATTTT.

The chain is built from TRBV7-9 and TRBJ2-2; TRBD2 is a possible D gene (5 bases). Trimming pared 5 bases from V and 5 bases from J, leaving 15 bases between. The CDR3 runs to 15 residues. The germline V gene has CDR1 SEHNR and CDR2 FQNEAQ (reference sequence). CDR3 protein: CASSKQRSGTGELFF. CDR3 bases: TGTGCCAGCAGCAAACAGCGGTCGGGGACCGGGGAGCTGTTTTTT.

V usage is TRBV7-9 and J usage is TRBJ2-1; 8 nucleotides line up with TRBD2. Germline trimming cut 2 bases from V and 14 bases from J; bases unmatched to any gene: 8. CDR1 and CDR2 from the germline V gene are SEHNR and FQNEAQ (reference sequence). The CDR3 length is 13 residues. The CDR3 nucleotides read TGTGCCAGCAGCTTAAGCTTAGCGGGGAATGAGTTCTTC. This codes for CASSLSLAGNEFF. The whole variable domain, filled in from reference TRBV7-9 and TRBJ2-1, reads DTGVSQNPRHKITKRGQNVTFRCDPISEHNRLYWYRQTLGQGPEFLTYFQNEAQLEKSRLLSDRFSAERPKGSFSTLEIQRTEQGDSAMYLCASSLSLAGNEFFGPGTRLTVL.